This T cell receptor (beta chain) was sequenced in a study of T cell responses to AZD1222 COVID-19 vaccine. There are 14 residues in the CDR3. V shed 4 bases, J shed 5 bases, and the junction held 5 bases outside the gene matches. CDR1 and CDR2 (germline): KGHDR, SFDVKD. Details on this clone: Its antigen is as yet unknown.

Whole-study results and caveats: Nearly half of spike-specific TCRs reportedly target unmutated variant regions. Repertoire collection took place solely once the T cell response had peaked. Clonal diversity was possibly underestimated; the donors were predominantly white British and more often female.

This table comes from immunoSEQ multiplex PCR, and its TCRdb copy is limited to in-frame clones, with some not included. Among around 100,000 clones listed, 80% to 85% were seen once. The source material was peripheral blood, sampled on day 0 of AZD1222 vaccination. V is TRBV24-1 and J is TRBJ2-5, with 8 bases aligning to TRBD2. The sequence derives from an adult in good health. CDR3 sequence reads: CATSDRTSYETQYF. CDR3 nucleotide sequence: TGTGCCACCAGTGACAGGACTAGCTACGAGACCCAGTACTTC.